The following is a T cell receptor (beta chain) sequence with its context. Its antigen is still unknown. Using its own MiXCR run on the RT-PCR reads, TCRdb lists one record per CDR3 protein. This repertoire shows about 780,000 distinct CDR3 sequences, less than 20% found once; its top ten account for roughly 11%. The sample is drawn from a study of response to subunit inactivated influenza vaccine. Notes on the study in general: Seasonal influenza vaccination, on each occasion, was suggested by the authors to recruit few new T cells.

The germline CDR1 and CDR2 sequences are SEHNR and FQNEAQ (reference sequence). Germline trimming cut 2 bases from V and 7 bases from J; bases unmatched to any gene: 13. The CDR3 loop spans 16 amino acids. V usage is TRBV7-9 and J usage is TRBJ2-5; 7 bases are a match to TRBD2. Specimen: PBMCs from blood, collected 5 days after vaccination. The clonotype was recovered from a man in his fifties who received an inactivated influenza vaccine. The DNA of the CDR3 is TGTGCCAGCAGCTTATCCTGGGAGGGAGGCGTAAGGACCCAGTACTTC. Translated, it gives CASSLSWEGGVRTQYF.